This TCR beta chain was observed in a study of shared clonotypes between healthy human individuals. The CDR3 runs 15 residues. From germline, CDR1 is SGHAT and CDR2 FQNNGV. V was shortened by 7 bases and J by 8 bases, with 23 bases between the two germline ends. As originally analysed: Filtering was not the same, since immunoSEQ gave junction-only sequences without quality scores. Data came from immunoSEQ multiplex PCR; TCRdb stores just in-frame clones and leaves some out. That table is the source of V, J and clone size, and D and trimming were worked out from the DNA. The profile shows 2.3 million or so clones, over 90% of them singletons. With regard to this clone: Its antigen remains unidentified.

The donors were all Caucasian adults (living in Nashville, Tennessee). Whole-study results and caveats: Depth was large, yet rarefaction showed that sorted-subset sequencing was incomplete. The low donor count limited represented genetic and exposure-history diversity.

The V call is TRBV11-2, the J call TRBJ1-1; D may be TRBD1 (6 bases). Sample: naive CD4+ T cells from PBMCs. Regarding subset: CD45RA+ positively selected. This TCR came from a man younger than 35 in good health. Some clones in this sample may be carry-over from other donors' samples. CDR3 sequence: CASTRGGARATEAFF. CDR3 in DNA: TGTGCCAGCACCCGGGGGGGGGCTCGGGCAACAGAAGCTTTCTTT. Together with reference TRBV11-2 and TRBJ1-1, the CDR3 gives the full variable domain: EAGVAQSPRYKIIEKRQSVAFWCNPISGHATLYWYQQILGQGPKLLIQFQNNGVVDDSQLPKDRFSAERLKGVDSTLKIQPAKLEDSAVYLCASTRGGARATEAFFGQGTRLTVV.